These T cell receptor beta chains were read from a single sample in a study of early T cells in non-severe SARS-CoV-2 infection. TCRdb called the 5' RACE reads again in MiXCR, with one record for every CDR3 protein. In the table there are around 53,000 distinct CDR3 sequences, around 10% of which are singletons. Sample: whole blood, taken at baseline. The origin of the receptors is an adult who was a healthcare worker with PCR-confirmed SARS-CoV-2 infection or an uninfected control (not recorded which). Both conserved end residues are part of each CDR3. Each record gives: clone size, J gene, V gene, D gene, CDR3 protein. D genes are given only for firm matches. The listing skips clone size in some rows; elsewhere it reads once, few, many or a size class.

many,TRBJ2-7,TRBV12-3/TRBV12-4,TRBD2,CASSPVGGYEQYF
.,TRBJ2-7,TRBV20-1,TRBD2,CSARRLVGGSRYEQYF
many,TRBJ2-2,TRBV9,TRBD2,CASSVGTSGRSTGELFF
.,TRBJ1-6,TRBV7-9,.,CASTQGGGDSPLHF
many,TRBJ2-7,TRBV7-6,.,CASSQTAGTPDYEQYF
few,TRBJ2-5,TRBV28,.,CASGSPEVWETQYF
few,TRBJ2-7,TRBV6-5,.,CASSYWQAYEQYF
.,TRBJ2-1,TRBV11-3,TRBD2,CASSLAAGVTHEQFF
many,TRBJ1-6,TRBV6-6,.,CASSRDAGNSPLHF
many,TRBJ2-1,TRBV9,.,CASSVDGLLYNEQFF
many,TRBJ1-5,TRBV6-6,.,CASSPQGSSSQTQHF
many,TRBJ2-2,TRBV7-3,TRBD1,CASRPGQGANTGELFF
many,TRBJ1-4,TRBV11-2,.,CASSFISSRNEKLFF
few,TRBJ1-5,TRBV6-6,.,CASSYPSGVGNQPQHF
few,TRBJ1-1,TRBV6-1,.,CASSEGTANTEAFF
few,TRBJ2-7,TRBV24-1,.,CATSDFGGEQYF
few,TRBJ2-3,TRBV14,.,CASSQDGNTDTQYF
few,TRBJ1-2,TRBV28,.,CASSLEGLYGYTF
.,TRBJ2-3,TRBV2,TRBD2,CATGSGRATDTQYF
few,TRBJ2-7,TRBV7-9,.,CASNLGGRYEQYF
few,TRBJ2-4,TRBV20-1,.,CSASKGLAKNIQYF
many,TRBJ2-4,TRBV20-1,TRBD2,CSASRLAVLAKNIQYF
.,TRBJ2-1,TRBV7-3,TRBD2,CASSFQAGGPYNEQFF
many,TRBJ2-3,TRBV11-2,TRBD2,CASRKGSGRSTDTQYF
medium-sized,TRBJ2-2,TRBV19,TRBD2,CASTPVASGTGELFF
many,TRBJ2-5,TRBV7-2,.,CASSLARRSQGTQYF
many,TRBJ1-5,TRBV20-1,TRBD1,CSARRQGDQPQHF
.,TRBJ2-1,TRBV11-1,.,CASSSQPPGTPSNEQFF
few,TRBJ1-2,TRBV6-2/TRBV6-3,.,CASSYSNLRDLFYGYTF
few,TRBJ1-1,TRBV24-1,.,CATSDRSTEGTEAFF
few,TRBJ2-7,TRBV2,.,CASSVSGGRTYF
.,TRBJ1-1,TRBV28,.,CASSPRVGRNTEAFF
many,TRBJ1-5,TRBV28,.,CASSLQGNQPQHF
few,TRBJ1-6,TRBV7-6,.,CASSSAYSPLHF
few,TRBJ2-7,TRBV7-2,TRBD2,CASSSELAGGPYEQYF
.,TRBJ2-3,TRBV7-3,.,CASSLKGDLRSTDTQYF
few,TRBJ2-7,TRBV5-5,TRBD1,CASMTGQGLLYEQYF
.,TRBJ1-5,TRBV7-2,TRBD1,CASSRDSVNQPQHF
.,TRBJ1-2,TRBV6-2/TRBV6-3,TRBD1,CASSYRGLIYGYTF
.,TRBJ2-2,TRBV4-1,.,CASSQLNTGELFF